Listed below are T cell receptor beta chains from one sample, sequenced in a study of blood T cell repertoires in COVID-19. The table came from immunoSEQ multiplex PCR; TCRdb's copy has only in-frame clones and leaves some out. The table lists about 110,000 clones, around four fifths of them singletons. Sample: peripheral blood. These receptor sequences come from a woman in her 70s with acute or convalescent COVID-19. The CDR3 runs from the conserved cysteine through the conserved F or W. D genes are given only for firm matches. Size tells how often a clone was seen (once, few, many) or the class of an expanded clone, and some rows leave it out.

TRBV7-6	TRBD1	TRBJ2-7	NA	CASSLFRGQYEQYF	TGTGCCAGCAGCTTATTCAGGGGGCAATACGAGCAGTACTTC
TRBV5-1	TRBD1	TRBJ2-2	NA	CASSATGVGELFF	TGCGCCAGCAGCGCCACAGGGGTCGGGGAGCTGTTTTTT
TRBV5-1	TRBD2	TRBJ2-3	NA	CASSTVRGGRETQYF	TGCGCCAGCAGCACTGTCCGGGGGGGCCGAGAAACGCAGTATTTT
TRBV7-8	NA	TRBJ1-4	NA	CASSLDVLITHEKLFF	TGTGCCAGCAGCTTAGACGTCCTGATTACTCATGAAAAACTGTTTTTT
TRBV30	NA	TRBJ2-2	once	CAWTQVGAGELFF	TGTGCCTGGACCCAGGTGGGAGCCGGGGAGCTGTTTTTT
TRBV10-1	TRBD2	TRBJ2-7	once	CASSASGGAYEQYF	TGCGCCAGCAGTGCTAGCGGGGGGGCCTACGAGCAGTACTTC
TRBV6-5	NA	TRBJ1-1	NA	CASSYDAGVNTEAFF	TGTGCCAGCAGTTACGATGCAGGGGTGAACACTGAAGCTTTCTTT
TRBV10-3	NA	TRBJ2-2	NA	CAIRGPGAGELFF	TGTGCCATCAGGGGCCCGGGGGCCGGGGAGCTGTTTTTT
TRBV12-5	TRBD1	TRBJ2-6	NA	CASGLGRGQGANVLTF	TGTGCTAGTGGTTTGGGCAGGGGGCAAGGGGCCAACGTCCTGACTTTC
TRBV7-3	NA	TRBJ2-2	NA	CASSPGFSGTGELFF	TGTGCCAGCAGCCCCGGCTTTTCGGGGACCGGGGAGCTGTTTTTT
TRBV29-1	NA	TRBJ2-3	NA	CSVEDSADTQYF	TGCAGCGTTGAAGACAGCGCAGATACGCAGTATTTT
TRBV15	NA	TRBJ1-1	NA	CATSTLKRGRYTEAFF	TGTGCCACCAGCACCCTCAAAAGGGGCAGATATACTGAAGCTTTCTTT
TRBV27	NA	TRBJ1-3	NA	CASSRLGGTSGNTIYF	TGTGCCAGCAGTAGGTTGGGGGGAACCTCTGGAAACACCATATATTTT
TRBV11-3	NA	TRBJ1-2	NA	CVSSLRDTTNYGYTF	TGTGTCAGCAGCTTAAGGGACACCACTAACTATGGCTACACCTTC
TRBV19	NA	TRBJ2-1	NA	CASRGGLGLAEQFF	TGTGCCAGCAGAGGCGGATTGGGGCTAGCGGAGCAGTTCTTC
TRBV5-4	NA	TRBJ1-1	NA	CASSLDPDQRYTEAFF	TGTGCCAGCAGCTTGGATCCCGACCAGAGGTACACTGAAGCTTTCTTT
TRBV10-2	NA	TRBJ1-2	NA	CASSESGDNYGYTF	TGCGCCAGCAGTGAGTCCGGAGATAACTATGGCTACACCTTC
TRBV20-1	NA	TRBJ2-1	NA	CSASGGLGEQFF	TGCAGTGCTAGTGGGGGGCTTGGTGAGCAGTTCTTC
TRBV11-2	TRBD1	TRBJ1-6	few	CASSMLQGILRSPLHF	TGTGCCAGCAGCATGTTACAGGGGATCCTAAGATCACCCCTCCACTTT
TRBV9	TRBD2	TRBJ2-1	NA	CASSPYKAGYNEDEQFF	TGTGCCAGCAGCCCTTATAAAGCGGGGTACAATGAGGATGAGCAGTTCTTC
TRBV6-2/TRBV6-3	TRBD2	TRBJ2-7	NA	CASSPGLGPYEQYF	TGTGCCAGCAGTCCGGGACTAGGGCCCTACGAGCAGTACTTC
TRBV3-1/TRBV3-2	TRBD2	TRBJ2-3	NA	CASSPGTSGRATDTQYF	TGTGCCAGCAGCCCTGGGACTAGCGGGAGGGCGACAGATACGCAGTATTTT
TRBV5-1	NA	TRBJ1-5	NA	CASSLISGQPQHF	TGCGCCAGCAGCCTGATTTCAGGGCAGCCCCAGCATTTT
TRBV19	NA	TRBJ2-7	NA	CASRRLPTPSYEQYF	TGTGCCAGTAGGCGGCTTCCGACTCCTTCCTACGAGCAGTACTTC
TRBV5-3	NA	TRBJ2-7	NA	CARSLPKKGNSGIRYEQYF	TGTGCCAGAAGCTTGCCCAAAAAGGGGAATAGCGGAATACGTTACGAGCAGTACTTC
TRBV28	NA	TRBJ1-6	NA	CASRVLNSPLHF	TGTGCCAGTCGCGTCCTTAATTCACCCCTCCACTTT
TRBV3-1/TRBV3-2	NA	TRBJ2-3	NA	CASSQAAETQYF	TGTGCCAGCAGCCAAGCCGCGGAGACGCAGTATTTT
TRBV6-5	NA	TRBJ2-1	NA	CASSRTTPDNEQFF	TGTGCCAGCAGTCGCACTACTCCCGACAATGAGCAGTTCTTC